Sequencing of this T cell receptor (beta chain) was carried out in a study of T-cell reconstitution after alpha-beta-depleted transplantation in children. Regarding the study as a whole: At the one-year point after transplant, T-cell counts and TCRbeta diversity were found to come mostly from T cells that had been newly produced. After transplant, high TCRbeta diversity at day 60 in some patients arose from surviving recipient T cells and thymic progenitors. Several hundred graft clones that had expanded were reportedly the source of alpha-beta T cells about two months after transplant.

The authors prepared the TCRbeta library with unique molecular identifiers. One entry per CDR3 protein results from TCRdb running MiXCR on the PCR reads. This table has under 300,000 distinct CDR3 sequences, approximately 10% appearing once. The CDR3 runs 13 residues. Trimming shortened V by 9 bases and J by 3 bases, and 9 bases separated the two germline ends. Germline CDR1 SGHTA, CDR2 FQGTGA. The table lists this clonotype with many counts. Its antigen is unidentified. This TCR derives from a male patient aged 2-10 years who had a stem cell transplant for chronic granulomatous disease, so the T cells may come from the graft donor. The V and J genes are TRBV7-3 and TRBJ2-6; D may be TRBD1 or TRBD2 (5 bases each). The material was peripheral blood, obtained 180 days after TCRalphabeta/CD19-depleted stem cell transplant. Here the CDR3 DNA reads TGTGCCAGGCCAGGGAGTGGGGCCAACGTCCTGACTTTC. As protein: CARPGSGANVLTF.